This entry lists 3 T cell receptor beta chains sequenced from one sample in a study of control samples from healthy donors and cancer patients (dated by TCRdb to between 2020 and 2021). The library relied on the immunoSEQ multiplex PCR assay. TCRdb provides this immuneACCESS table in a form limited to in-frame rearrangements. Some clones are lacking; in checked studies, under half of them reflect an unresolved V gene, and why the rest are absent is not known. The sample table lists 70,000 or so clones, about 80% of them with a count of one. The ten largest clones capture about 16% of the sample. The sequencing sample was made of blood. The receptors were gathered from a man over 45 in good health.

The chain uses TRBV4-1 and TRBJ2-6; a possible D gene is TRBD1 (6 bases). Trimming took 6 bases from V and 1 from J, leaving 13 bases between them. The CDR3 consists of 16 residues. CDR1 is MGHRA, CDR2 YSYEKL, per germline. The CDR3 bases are TGCGCCAGCAGACGGGAAGGGGGATCTGGGGCCAACGTCCTGACTTTC. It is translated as CASRREGGSGANVLTF.

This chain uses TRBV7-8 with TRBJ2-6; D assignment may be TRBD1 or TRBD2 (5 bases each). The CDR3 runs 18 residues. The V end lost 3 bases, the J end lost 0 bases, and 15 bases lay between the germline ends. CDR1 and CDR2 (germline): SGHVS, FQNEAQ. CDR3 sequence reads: CASSFTGPPNSGANVLTF. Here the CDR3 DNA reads TGTGCCAGCAGCTTCACGGGACCGCCTAACTCTGGGGCCAACGTCCTGACTTTC.

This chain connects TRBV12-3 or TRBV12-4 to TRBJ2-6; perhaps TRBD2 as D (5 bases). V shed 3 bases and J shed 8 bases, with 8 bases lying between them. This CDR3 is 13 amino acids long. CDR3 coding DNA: TGTGCCAGCAGTTTTGGGGAGCCCAACGTCCTGACTTTC. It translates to CASSFGEPNVLTF.